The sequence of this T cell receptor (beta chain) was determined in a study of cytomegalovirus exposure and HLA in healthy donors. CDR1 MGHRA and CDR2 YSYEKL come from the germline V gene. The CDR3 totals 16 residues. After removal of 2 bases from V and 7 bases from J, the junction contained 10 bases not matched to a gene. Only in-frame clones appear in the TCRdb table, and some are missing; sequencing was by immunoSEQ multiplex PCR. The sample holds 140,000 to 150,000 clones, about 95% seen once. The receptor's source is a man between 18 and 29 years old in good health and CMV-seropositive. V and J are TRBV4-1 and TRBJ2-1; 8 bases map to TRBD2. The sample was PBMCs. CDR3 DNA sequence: TGCGCCAGCAGCCAAAACACGGGACTAGGGTGGAATGAGCAGTTCTTC. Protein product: CASSQNTGLGWNEQFF.